The clone carrying this TCR beta chain was seen many times. The data are from a study of Graves' ophthalmopathy and Graves' hyperthyroidism. Germline CDR1 and CDR2: SQVTM and ANQGSEA. CDR3 length: 13 amino acids. V was clipped by 1 base and J by 10 bases; unmatched bases: 7. The authors amplified TCR beta CDR3 regions, and they did so from RNA transcripts for repertoire sequencing. HTBI primers were used in a first-round RT-PCR, which preceded a second-round multiplex PCR. A single record per CDR3 protein comes from TCRdb applying MiXCR to the multiplex PCR reads. This table holds roughly 700,000 distinct CDR3 sequences, around 40% found once.

The sample taken for sequencing was peripheral blood. The TCR was taken from an adult man with Graves' ophthalmopathy. The V and J genes are TRBV29-1 and TRBJ1-1; 9 bases line up with TRBD1. CDR3 in amino acids: CSVEGGQGSGAFF. The DNA of the CDR3 is TGCAGCGTTGAAGGGGGACAGGGTTCTGGAGCTTTCTTT.